These 2 T cell receptor beta chains share one sample of origin, sequenced in a study of T cell responses to AZD1222 COVID-19 vaccine. Using immunoSEQ multiplex PCR, the repertoire was profiled, and TCRdb retains in-frame clones only, with some absent. There are 170,000 or so clones in the sample; about nine tenths occur only once, and 1.5% lies in the top ten. This specimen consisted of peripheral blood, obtained on day 0 of AZD1222 vaccination. The receptors shown here come from an adult in good health.

This rearrangement joins TRBV7-2 to TRBJ2-5; a possible D gene is TRBD2 (6 bases). The CDR3 is 13 amino acids. Looked up from germline, CDR1 is SGHTA and CDR2 is FQGNSA. V gave up 5 bases and J gave up 1 base, with 8 bases separating them. CDR3 in amino acids: CASSPGLQETQYF. The CDR3, as DNA: TGTGCCAGCAGCCCGGGACTCCAAGAGACCCAGTACTTC. Drawing the rest from reference TRBV7-2 and TRBJ2-5, the complete variable domain is GAGVSQSPSNKVTEKGKDVELRCDPISGHTALYWYRQSLGQGLEFLIYFQGNSAPDKSGLPSDRFSAERTGGSVSTLTIQRTQQEDSAVYLCASSPGLQETQYFGPGTRLLVL.

The chain combines TRBV7-3 with TRBJ1-2, with 9 positions matching TRBD1. Germline V gene sequence: CDR1 SGHTA, CDR2 FQGTGA. The CDR3 runs to 16 residues. The ends lost 0 bases at V and 8 bases at J; junction bases unmatched: 10. The CDR3 reads CASSLTGGTGMWGYTF. In DNA, the CDR3 is TGTGCCAGCAGCTTAACGGGCGGGACAGGGATGTGGGGCTACACCTTC.